This T cell receptor (beta chain) was identified in a study of radiotherapy plus CTLA-4 blockade in lung cancer. Those with chemo-refractory metastatic non-small-cell lung cancer were treated with focal radiation combined with CTLA-4 blockade using ipilimumab. In regard to this clone: Antigen unknown.

The data were produced by immunoSEQ multiplex PCR, yet TCRdb's version contains in-frame clones alone and is incomplete. The sample shows just over 35,000 clones, 75% to 90% of them seen only once. Study-level results: Blood TCR clones of tumor origin expanded after radiotherapy plus ipilimumab.

The sample was peripheral blood, taken from a patient treated with radiotherapy plus ipilimumab. This receptor was taken from a human donor with non-small cell lung cancer who had stable disease on radiotherapy plus ipilimumab.

The CDR3 loop is CASSLDGGGNEQFF. The CDR3 DNA is TGTGCCAGCAGCTTAGACGGCGGGGGTAATGAGCAGTTCTTC. The chain employs TRBV7-9 and TRBJ2-1; 7 positions match TRBD2. The germline CDR1 and CDR2 sequences are SEHNR and FQNEAQ (reference sequence). The CDR3 runs to 14 residues. V shed 1 base and J 7 bases; nucleotides not matched to a gene: 4.